Below, one T cell receptor beta chain is given with its context. These data come from a study of blood T cell repertoires in COVID-19. Using immunoSEQ multiplex PCR, the repertoire was profiled, and TCRdb retains in-frame clones only, with some absent. The sample yields about 250,000 clones, 85% seen once. Sequenced: PBMCs or T cells enriched from blood (not recorded which). This receptor was taken from a woman in her fifties or sixties with acute COVID-19.

Here the CDR3 DNA reads TGTGCCAGCAGAGTCGGGACAGGGTCTATAGTGCAGTACTTC. Translation: CASRVGTGSIVQYF. This chain connects TRBV6-5 to TRBJ2-7; TRBD1 aligns across 9 bases. Germline V gene sequence: CDR1 MNHEY, CDR2 SVGAGI. The CDR3 consists of 14 residues. Trimming took 6 bases from V and 9 from J; bases not matched to a gene: 12.